Below, 25 T cell receptor beta chains from the same sample are listed, as sequenced in a study of shared clonotypes between healthy human individuals. Measured with immunoSEQ multiplex PCR; TCRdb has only the in-frame clones, and not every one. The table lists a few million clones, around nine tenths of them singletons, with around 0.14% in the top ten. The specimen sequenced was naive CD4+ T cells sorted from blood. Subset of the sample: CD45RA+ positively selected. The source of these receptors is a man younger than 35 in good health.

The chain recombines TRBV6-1 with TRBJ2-4, with 7 positions matching TRBD2. CDR1 and CDR2 from the germline V gene are MNHNS and SASEGT. The CDR3 totals 17 residues. The ends lost 3 bases at V and 7 bases at J; junction bases unmatched: 15. CDR3 in amino acids: CASSDVLVSGAGNIQYF. The DNA of the CDR3 is TGTGCCAGCAGTGACGTCCTGGTGAGCGGGGCTGGGAACATTCAGTACTTC.

For this clone: In the same sample, other DNA sequences code for this CDR3. The J gene is TRBJ2-5, the V gene TRBV7-2; 16 positions match TRBD2. The V gene's germline CDR1 is SGHTA and CDR2 FQGNSA. V dropped 1 base and J dropped 3; count of bases not matched to a gene: 2. CDR3 length: 17 residues. This CDR3 reads CASSLGGLAGGKETQYF. CDR3 nucleotides: TGTGCCAGCAGCTTAGGGGGACTAGCGGGAGGGAAAGAGACCCAGTACTTC.

The CDR3 reads CSVALGGLNTEAFF. The CDR3 nucleotides read TGCAGCGTCGCCTTAGGGGGCTTGAACACTGAAGCTTTCTTT. The chain recombines TRBV29-1 with TRBJ1-1; 7 positions match TRBD1. V shed 6 bases, J shed 0 bases, and the junction held 7 bases outside the gene matches. The CDR3 totals 14 residues. Germline V gives CDR1 SQVTM, CDR2 ANQGSEA.

J is TRBJ2-3 and V is TRBV30; D is unresolved. CDR1 is GTSNPN and CDR2 is SVGIG in the germline V gene (reference sequence). With 0 bases removed from V and 8 bases from J, the gap between germline ends came to 9 bases. This CDR3 is built from 12 residues. DNA for the CDR3: TGTGCCTGGAGTGTACCGGCGTTTACGCAGTATTTT. It is translated as CAWSVPAFTQYF. Combining the CDR3 with reference TRBV30 and TRBJ2-3 gives the whole variable domain SQTIHQWPATLVQPVGSPLSLECTVEGTSNPNLYWYRQAAGRGLQLLFYSVGIGQISSEVPQNLSASRPQDRQFILSSKKLLLSDSGFYLCAWSVPAFTQYFGPGTRLTVL.

This clone was seen only once. The same CDR3 arises from other DNA sequences in this sample as well. The gene calls are TRBV5-1 and TRBJ2-3; D is undetermined. The CDR3 is made up of 13 amino acids. The germline V gene encodes CDR1 SGHRS and CDR2 YFSETQ. The V end lost 2 bases, the J end lost 6 bases, and 10 bases lay between the germline ends. The CDR3 protein is CASSLGSGDTQYF. DNA for the CDR3: TGCGCCAGCAGCTTAGGTTCTGGGGATACGCAGTATTTT. The variable domain in full, completed from reference TRBV5-1 and TRBJ2-3, reads KAGVTQTPRYLIKTRGQQVTLSCSPISGHRSVSWYQQTPGQGLQFLFEYFSETQRNKGNFPGRFSGRQFSNSRSEMNVSTLELGDSALYLCASSLGSGDTQYFGPGTRLTVL.

This chain uses TRBV19 with TRBJ1-5, with 9 bases identical to TRBD1. Trimming removed 5 bases from V and 2 bases from J; junction bases left unmatched: 10. The CDR3 consists of 17 residues. Germline V gives CDR1 LNHDA, CDR2 SQIVND (reference sequence). The CDR3 spells CASSDVTGGVGNQPQHF. CDR3 bases: TGTGCCAGTAGTGATGTGACAGGGGGGGTTGGCAATCAGCCCCAGCATTTT.

The chain couples TRBV5-4 to TRBJ1-4; 7 positions agree with TRBD1. CDR1 is SGHNT, CDR2 YYREEE, per germline (reference sequence). V was pared by 4 bases and J by 0 bases, with 15 bases of the junction left unmatched. This CDR3 spans 19 amino acids. The CDR3 loop reads CASSTSTGRGAATNEKLFF. DNA of the CDR3: TGTGCCAGCAGCACTTCGACAGGGCGGGGAGCGGCAACTAATGAAAAACTGTTTTTT.

Only one count was recorded for this clone. The V gene is TRBV30, the J gene TRBJ2-5, with 11 bases matching TRBD1. The J call may be wrong; the DNA end is better matched by TRBJ2-7. The CDR3 consists of 17 residues. Germline V gives CDR1 GTSNPN, CDR2 SVGIG (reference sequence). The chain's CDR3 is CAWSPPTRDRGAYEQYF. The DNA of the CDR3 is TGTGCCTGGAGTCCTCCAACTAGGGACAGGGGGGCCTACGAGCAGTACTTC.

The chain carries TRBV6-5 and TRBJ1-6; 7 bases match TRBD1. Losses at the gene ends were 4 bases for V and 3 bases for J; bases not matched to a gene: 6. Germline CDR1 is MNHEY and CDR2 is SVGAGI. CDR3 length equals 16 residues. CDR3 amino acids: CASSSGTAFYNSPLHF. For the CDR3, the DNA is TGTGCCAGCAGTTCCGGGACAGCCTTCTATAATTCACCCCTCCACTTT.

In its sample, this clone was seen once. This sample also contains other DNA sequences that code for the same CDR3. The gene calls are TRBV5-1 and TRBJ2-5, with D hard to call. Germline CDR1 reads SGHRS; CDR2 reads YFSETQ. The ends were cut back, 0 bases at V and 4 bases at J, with 7 bases in the middle. CDR3 length equals 13 residues. The DNA for the CDR3 is TGCGCCAGCAGCTTGGGGTGGGGAGAGACCCAGTACTTC. Amino acid sequence: CASSLGWGETQYF.

V gene TRBV30 combines with J gene TRBJ1-1; TRBD1 matches at 10 bases. Germline trimming cut 1 base from V and 7 bases from J; bases unmatched to any gene: 0. The CDR3 sequence is 12 residues long. Germline CDR1 GTSNPN, CDR2 SVGIG (reference sequence). The DNA of the CDR3 is TGTGCCTGGAGTGGGGACAGGGGTGAAGCTTTCTTT. It yields the protein CAWSGDRGEAFF.

In its sample, this clone was seen once. V and J are TRBV19 and TRBJ2-7, with TRBD1 matching over 10 bases. V trimming: 3 bases; J trimming: 0 bases; junction bases outside the gene matches: 23. The V gene's germline CDR1 is LNHDA and CDR2 SQIVND (reference sequence). The CDR3 runs to 22 residues. The CDR3 loop is CASSIRRTGQGDQRGSSYEQYF. The CDR3 DNA follows: TGTGCCAGTAGTATCAGAAGGACCGGACAGGGGGACCAGCGGGGAAGCTCCTACGAGCAGTACTTC.

Remarks on this clone: The identical CDR3 is also encoded by other nucleotide sequences in the sample. The chain combines TRBV7-9 with TRBJ2-7; unclear D gene. Germline-derived CDR1 and CDR2 are SEHNR and FQNEAQ (reference sequence). The CDR3 length is 11 residues. Trimming took off 4 bases at V and 4 bases at J, with 5 bases between the two ends. CDR3 residues: CASSSLYEQYF. CDR3 nucleotide sequence: TGTGCCAGCAGCTCTCTATACGAGCAGTACTTC.

This clone was counted once. J is TRBJ2-2 and V is TRBV19, with no clear D. The V and J ends lost 4 bases and 4 bases respectively, with 7 bases between them. The CDR3 contains 13 residues. Germline V lookup: CDR1 LNHDA, CDR2 SQIVND (reference sequence). In DNA, the CDR3 is TGTGCCAGTAGTACCCCCCCCACCGGGGAGCTGTTTTTT. This sequence encodes CASSTPPTGELFF.

The chain couples TRBV2 to TRBJ2-2; D not resolved. CDR3 length: 13 amino acids. Germline V gene sequence: CDR1 SNHLY, CDR2 FYNNEI. Trimming pared 7 bases from V and 3 bases from J, leaving 9 bases between. The CDR3 coding sequence is TGTGCCAGCAACCTAAGGGACACCGGGGAGCTGTTTTTT. Residues: CASNLRDTGELFF.

The chain has TRBV4-2 and TRBJ2-1; no clear D. The CDR3 loop spans 16 amino acids. The germline V gene encodes CDR1 LGHNA and CDR2 YNFKEQ. Trimming pared 0 bases from V and 0 bases from J, leaving 9 bases between. CDR3 sequence: CASSQEGSSSYNEQFF. CDR3 in DNA: TGTGCCAGCAGCCAAGAGGGGTCCAGCTCCTACAATGAGCAGTTCTTC.

This chain joins TRBV4-3 and TRBJ2-2; TRBD1 or TRBD2 may be the D gene (6 bases each). Per germline, CDR1 LGHNA and CDR2 YSLEER. The CDR3 totals 15 residues. Trimming shortened V by 4 bases and J by 6 bases, and 15 bases separated the two germline ends. CDR3 sequence reads: CASSPRGGLPGELFF. The CDR3 nucleotides are TGCGCCAGCAGCCCCCGAGGGGGGCTCCCCGGGGAGCTGTTTTTT.

This rearrangement joins TRBV9 to TRBJ2-5, with a weak D call TRBD1 (5 bases). Germline V gives CDR1 SGDLS, CDR2 YYNGEE. The CDR3 consists of 15 residues. V shed 0 bases and J shed 5 bases, with 14 bases lying between them. CDR3 nucleotide sequence: TGTGCCAGCAGCGTAGGGATAGGGGAAGGCGAGACCCAGTACTTC. Its protein product is CASSVGIGEGETQYF.

Details on this clone: Other DNA sequences in this specimen translate into the identical CDR3. This rearrangement joins TRBV5-4 to TRBJ2-5; weak D call: TRBD2 (5 bases). Germline CDR1 is SGHNT and CDR2 is YYREEE (reference sequence). This CDR3 is built from 14 residues. With 3 bases removed from V and 5 bases from J, the gap between germline ends came to 14 bases. The DNA for the CDR3 is TGTGCCAGCAGCTCCGGACTCTCCCAGGAGACCCAGTACTTC. This codes for CASSSGLSQETQYF.

This clone was observed a handful of times. V gene TRBV18 combines with J gene TRBJ1-1; 8 bases map to TRBD1. Per the germline V gene, CDR1 is KGHSH and CDR2 is LQKENI. V shed 3 bases, J shed 4 bases, and the junction held 10 bases outside the gene matches. The CDR3 is made up of 16 amino acids. CDR3: CASSPPTPGGRTEAFF. In DNA form, the CDR3 reads TGTGCCAGCTCACCTCCTACCCCAGGGGGCCGCACTGAAGCTTTCTTT.

V gene TRBV19 combines with J gene TRBJ1-5; perhaps TRBD1 as D (5 bases). Germline assignment: CDR1 LNHDA and CDR2 SQIVND (reference sequence). There are 16 residues in the CDR3. Trimming shortened V by 6 bases and J by 1 base, and 16 bases separated the two germline ends. DNA for the CDR3: TGTGCCAGTAGATCCGTGGGTTGGGGGAGCAATCAGCCCCAGCATTTT. Encoded protein: CASRSVGWGSNQPQHF.

Written as DNA, the CDR3 is TGTGCCAGCAGCCCGAAGGGCGGGTCTGGAAACACCATATATTTT. Protein: CASSPKGGSGNTIYF. The J gene is TRBJ1-3, the V gene TRBV7-8; D not certain. Germline V gene lookup returns CDR1 SGHVS and CDR2 FQNEAQ. V was clipped by 5 bases and J by 1 base, with 12 bases between them. CDR3 length: 15 residues.

V usage is TRBV2 and J usage is TRBJ2-7, with TRBD1 identical over 7 bases. Germline-derived CDR1 and CDR2 are SNHLY and FYNNEI. This CDR3 spans 14 amino acids. The V and J ends lost 7 bases and 5 bases, in that order; junction bases with no gene match: 11. The CDR3 DNA is TGTGCCAGCACCGAACAGGGGATCAGCCACGAGCAGTACTTC. It encodes CASTEQGISHEQYF.

This chain uses TRBV7-2 with TRBJ1-3; the D gene is possibly TRBD1 (5 bases). V gave up 6 bases and J gave up 1 base, with 7 bases separating them. Looked up from germline, CDR1 is SGHTA and CDR2 is FQGNSA. The CDR3 has 13 amino acids. The CDR3 reads CASRSGSGNTIYF. The CDR3 nucleotides read TGTGCCAGCAGATCAGGGTCTGGAAACACCATATATTTT.

This clone was observed a single time. The rearrangement uses TRBV7-3 and TRBJ2-7; 9 bases line up with TRBD2. Germline values: CDR1 SGHTA, CDR2 FQGTGA. Unmatched junction bases numbered 10, after V lost 1 base and J lost 6 bases. CDR3 length: 16 amino acids. CDR3 sequence: CASSLMGTSSSGEQYF. The CDR3 coding sequence is TGTGCCAGCAGCTTAATGGGGACTAGCTCCTCGGGCGAGCAGTACTTC.